This T cell receptor (beta chain) was identified in a study of radiotherapy plus CTLA-4 blockade in lung cancer (dated by TCRdb to the late 2010s). About the full investigation: Among enrolled patients, roughly 17% had an objective response and roughly 30% reached disease control.

Broad study findings and their caveats: Increased serum interferon-beta after radiation, together with early dynamic changes in blood T cell clones, were reported to be the strongest predictors of response. After treatment with radiotherapy and ipilimumab, TCR clones that came from tumors expanded in the peripheral blood.

The method was the immunoSEQ multiplex PCR assay. Imported from immuneACCESS, the table was reduced by TCRdb to in-frame sequences with V and J called. These copies leave out some clones; in studies compared against another copy, an unresolved V gene accounts for under half, and the cause of the remainder is not known. Across this sample there are about 80,000 clones, with around 90% seen only once. The top ten clones comprise 0.87% of the sample. Trimming removed 4 bases from V and 8 bases from J; the gene matches leave 4 bases unexplained. Including cysteine and phenylalanine, the CDR3 has 13 amino acids. The entry retains the CDR3 DNA only, 39 bases that are in frame from base 1. According to the germline V gene (reference sequence), CDR1 reads SEHNR and CDR2 reads FQNEAQ. Points on this clone: Its target antigen remains unknown. Per-base quality was not reported, and no clone a single base away is much larger than it.

Focal radiation therapy combined with CTLA-4 blockade (ipilimumab) was tested in patients with chemo-refractory metastatic non-small-cell lung cancer. The rearranged chain carries TRBV7-9 and TRBJ2-1; 8 bases in the junction line up with TRBD1. The source material was peripheral blood, sampled from a patient treated with radiotherapy plus ipilimumab. This receptor was identified in a human donor with non-small cell lung cancer who had stable disease on radiotherapy plus ipilimumab. The DNA sequence is TGTGCCAGCAGCTCGGACAGGGCCGATGAGCAGTTCTTC. Protein translation: CASSSDRADEQFF. Reference TRBV7-9 and TRBJ2-1 proteins supply the regions before and after the CDR3; the full variable domain is: DTGVSQNPRHKITKRGQNVTFRCDPISEHNRLYWYRQTLGQGPEFLTYFQNEAQLEKSRLLSDRFSAERPKGSFSTLEIQRTEQGDSAMYLCASSSDRADEQFFGPGTRLTVL.